The 11 T cell receptor beta chains below come from one sample, sequenced in a study of OX40 agonist ivuxolimab in advanced cancers. TCRdb's table, derived via immunoSEQ multiplex PCR, lists solely in-frame clones and lacks some. Found here are some 40,000 clones, about 93% of them singletons; the top ten hold roughly a fifth. Sequencing used CD4+ or CD8+ T cells sorted from blood, obtained in a trial of the OX40 agonist ivuxolimab. The receptors shown here come from an adult with an advanced solid tumor such as melanoma, head and neck, liver or kidney cancer.

The genes are TRBV25-1 and TRBJ2-5; TRBD2 aligns across 7 bases. The CDR3 extends over 14 amino acids. Germline V gene sequence: CDR1 MGHDK, CDR2 SYGVNS. J gave up 4 bases and V 5 bases, and 7 bases lay outside the gene matches. The CDR3 bases are TGTGCCAGCAGTTTTGCGGGAGTGTCAGAGACCCAGTACTTC. Protein sequence: CASSFAGVSETQYF.

The chain carries TRBV29-1 and TRBJ1-3; tentatively, D is TRBD1 (5 bases). Germline V gene lookup returns CDR1 SQVTM and CDR2 ANQGSEA. The ends were cut back, 6 bases at V and 2 bases at J, with 14 bases in the middle. The CDR3 has 14 amino acids. CDR3 nucleotides: TGCAGCGTCGCCCCGGCAGGGACTGGAAACACCATATATTTT. Translation gives CSVAPAGTGNTIYF.

The chain carries TRBV29-1 and TRBJ1-2; TRBD1 aligns across 7 bases. V trimming: 6 bases; J trimming: 1 base; junction bases outside the gene matches: 8. This CDR3 has 14 residues. Germline lookup yields CDR1 SQVTM and CDR2 ANQGSEA. CDR3: CSVLPGGLNYGYTF. CDR3 sequence (DNA): TGCAGCGTCCTTCCAGGGGGACTTAACTATGGCTACACCTTC.

This chain connects TRBV11-3 to TRBJ2-7; tentatively, D is TRBD2 (5 bases). Germline CDR1 is SGHNT and CDR2 is YENEEA. The CDR3 is made up of 16 amino acids. Trimming pared 2 bases from V and 5 bases from J, leaving 19 bases between. This CDR3 reads CASSLRVGDLDDEQYF. As DNA, the CDR3 is TGTGCCAGCAGCTTAAGAGTGGGAGACTTGGACGACGAGCAGTACTTC. Supplemented by reference TRBV11-3 and TRBJ2-7, the full variable domain reads EAGVVQSPRYKIIEKKQPVAFWCNPISGHNTLYWYLQNLGQGPELLIRYENEEAVDDSQLPKDRFSAERLKGVDSTLKIQPAELGDSAVYLCASSLRVGDLDDEQYFGPGTRLTVT.

The CDR3 loop is CASSVAGSYGYTF. CDR3 coding DNA: TGTGCCAGCAGTGTGGCGGGGAGCTATGGCTACACCTTC. The chain has TRBV6-1 and TRBJ1-2; D uncertain. V lost 4 bases and J lost 4, with 10 bases in between. CDR3 length: 13 residues. Germline V CDR1 and CDR2: MNHNS, SASEGT.

This rearrangement joins TRBV11-3 to TRBJ2-7; D remains ambiguous. CDR3 size: 12 residues. Germline V gives CDR1 SGHNT, CDR2 YENEEA. V lost 3 bases and J 3 bases, leaving 6 bases between the germline ends. CDR3 amino acids: CASSLTDYEQYF. The CDR3 coding sequence is TGTGCCAGCAGCTTGACCGACTACGAGCAGTACTTC.

The V gene is TRBV7-4, the J gene TRBJ2-3, with 11 positions matching TRBD1. J was trimmed by 5 bases and V by 5 bases; bases with no gene match: 6. The CDR3 loop spans 15 amino acids. Germline values: CDR1 SGHVT, CDR2 SQSDAQ. CDR3 protein: CASSRTGGLGDTQYF. The CDR3, as DNA: TGTGCCAGCAGCCGGACAGGGGGCCTGGGAGATACGCAGTATTTT.

The V and J genes are TRBV7-9 and TRBJ2-2; 10 bases are shared with TRBD2. This CDR3 has 16 residues. Trimming removed 5 bases from V and 7 bases from J; junction bases left unmatched: 10. Germline V gene lookup returns CDR1 SEHNR and CDR2 FQNEAQ (reference sequence). Here the CDR3 DNA reads TGTGCCAGCAGCCCTCGTCTAGCGGGAGTACGCGGGGAGCTGTTTTTT. Encoded protein: CASSPRLAGVRGELFF.

In this sample, this clone turned up once. The chain combines TRBV5-5 with TRBJ2-1, with TRBD2 matching 8 bases. The V gene end was trimmed by 4 bases and the J gene end by 2 bases; junction bases not matched to a gene: 8. The CDR3 runs 16 residues. Germline V gene sequence: CDR1 SGHKS, CDR2 YYEKEE (reference sequence). The CDR3: CASSVSISGAYNEQFF. The CDR3 DNA is TGTGCCAGCAGCGTGTCGATTAGCGGGGCCTACAATGAGCAGTTCTTC.

The chain uses TRBV11-2 and TRBJ2-7, with D possibly matching TRBD1 (6 bases). The CDR3 is 18 residues long. Germline CDR1 SGHAT, CDR2 FQNNGV. The germline V and J ends were trimmed by 4 bases and 4 bases, with 26 bases remaining between them. The CDR3 loop is CASSSRRSGSSRGYEQYF. CDR3 sequence (DNA): TGTGCCAGCAGCTCTAGACGCTCGGGGAGCTCAAGGGGGTACGAGCAGTACTTC.

This clone has just a few counts. The chain employs TRBV4-2 and TRBJ1-5; unclear D gene. Trimming stripped 0 bases from V and 7 bases from J, with 13 bases between. The CDR3 is 15 residues long. Germline V gives CDR1 LGHNA, CDR2 YNFKEQ. Written as DNA, the CDR3 is TGTGCCAGCAGCCAAGAGAACTACGTTGGGCAGCCCCAGCATTTT. Its protein product is CASSQENYVGQPQHF.